Shown below are 20 T cell receptor beta chains from a single sample sequenced in a study of metastatic and nonmetastatic thyroid tumors. TCRdb used MiXCR to call clones anew from the PCR reads. The sample has around 13,000 clones, more than 20% seen once; the top ten hold 9.5% to 15%. Each patient went into thyroid surgery without having received any treatment. Source material: adjacent normal tissue. Receptors were obtained from a female donor with papillary thyroid cancer or a benign thyroid nodule (not recorded which). Some clones in this sample may be carry-over from other donors' samples.

This clone is medium-sized within its sample. The J gene is TRBJ2-2, the V gene TRBV7-6; TRBD1 aligns across 9 bases. The CDR3 totals 17 residues. CDR1 and CDR2 from the germline V gene are SGHVS and FNYEAQ. J gave up 5 bases and V 2 bases, and 9 bases lay outside the gene matches. The CDR3 bases are TGTGCCAGCAGCTTACTGGCGGGACAGGGAGGGACCGGGGAGCTGTTTTTT. Encoded protein: CASSLLAGQGGTGELFF.

This clone was recorded a few times. The rearrangement joins TRBV6-1 to TRBJ2-7, with D perhaps being TRBD1 or TRBD2 (5 bases each). V was shortened by 6 bases and J by 0 bases, with 12 bases between the two germline ends. There are 14 residues in the CDR3. Germline CDR1 is MNHNS and CDR2 is SASEGT. The CDR3 loop reads CASRIRDLSYEQYF. The DNA for the CDR3 is TGTGCCAGCAGAATCCGGGACCTCTCCTACGAGCAGTACTTC.

This clone is labeled as medium-sized. This chain links TRBV5-1 with TRBJ2-7; TRBD2 aligns across 7 bases. The CDR3 covers 15 residues. The germline V gene encodes CDR1 SGHRS and CDR2 YFSETQ. V was clipped by 0 bases and J by 0 bases; unmatched bases: 3. CDR3 protein: CASSLASGDSYEQYF. The CDR3 DNA is TGCGCCAGCAGCTTGGCCAGCGGGGACTCCTACGAGCAGTACTTC.

Here the CDR3 reads CSASHNTEAFF. The DNA for the CDR3 is TGCAGTGCTAGCCACAACACTGAAGCTTTCTTT. This sequence joins TRBV20-1 and TRBJ1-1; the D is unclear. CDR3 length: 11 amino acids. Germline assignment: CDR1 DFQATT and CDR2 SNEGSKA (reference sequence). V was clipped by 3 bases and J by 2 bases, with 4 bases between them.

Concerning this clone itself: The junction departs from germline at one end; a sequencing error may be responsible. This chain connects TRBV7-6 to TRBJ2-7, with 8 bases identical to TRBD2. Germline loops: CDR1 SGHVS, CDR2 FNYEAQ. The CDR3 consists of 12 residues. In nucleotides, the CDR3 is TGTGCCACAAGCAAGACGCGGGAGGTCTTCCACTTC. This gives the protein CATSKTREVFHF.

V gene TRBV7-9 combines with J gene TRBJ2-6; D remains ambiguous. The germline V gene encodes CDR1 SEHNR and CDR2 FQNEAQ (reference sequence). Between the trimmed V and J ends, which lost 0 bases and 3 bases, there was a span of 0 bases. This CDR3 has 13 amino acids. CDR3 in DNA: TGTGCCAGCAGCTTAGCTGGGGCCAACGTCCTGACTTTC. The encoded protein is CASSLAGANVLTF.

There are many counts of this clone. The V and J genes are TRBV27 and TRBJ2-7; TRBD2 agrees at 11 bases. Germline V gene lookup returns CDR1 MNHEY and CDR2 SMNVEV (reference sequence). V lost 5 bases and J lost 4; bases outside the gene matches: 16. CDR3 length: 18 residues. The CDR3: CASSQAEGTSGAPYEQYF. The DNA for the CDR3 is TGTGCCAGCAGTCAGGCCGAGGGGACTAGCGGAGCCCCTTACGAGCAGTACTTC.

This clone was observed a single time. The chain recombines TRBV5-1 with TRBJ2-7; TRBD2 aligns across 8 bases. The CDR3 loop spans 14 amino acids. Germline V gives CDR1 SGHRS, CDR2 YFSETQ. The V and J ends lost 3 bases and 7 bases, in that order; junction bases with no gene match: 9. CDR3 protein: CASSSLAGPVEQYF. CDR3 DNA: TGCGCCAGCAGCTCTCTAGCGGGTCCGGTGGAGCAGTACTTC.

The chain carries TRBV6-1 and TRBJ2-2; TRBD1 or TRBD2 may be the D gene (5 bases each). The CDR3 has 14 amino acids. CDR1 MNHNS and CDR2 SASEGT come from the germline V gene. V lost 5 bases and J lost 4, with 11 bases in between. The CDR3 DNA follows: TGTGCCAGCAGTCCCGGGGCGTCCACCGGGGAGCTGTTTTTT. This gives the protein CASSPGASTGELFF.

By sample fraction, this clone is medium-sized. This chain joins TRBV19 and TRBJ1-5; D uncertain. Trimming took 0 bases from V and 5 from J, leaving 8 bases between them. The CDR3 length is 14 residues. From germline, CDR1 is LNHDA and CDR2 SQIVND (reference sequence). In DNA form, the CDR3 reads TGTGCCAGTAGTATAGAGGGGATGGATCAGCCCCAGCATTTT. Protein sequence: CASSIEGMDQPQHF.

The chain is built from TRBV9 and TRBJ2-3; TRBD2 is a possible D gene (6 bases). Looked up from germline, CDR1 is SGDLS and CDR2 is YYNGEE. This CDR3 contains 15 residues. V gave up 3 bases and J gave up 1 base, with 12 bases separating them. This chain's CDR3 is CASSGRGSRTDTQYF. CDR3 DNA: TGTGCCAGCAGCGGTCGGGGGTCTCGCACAGATACGCAGTATTTT.

This rearrangement joins TRBV11-1 to TRBJ1-2; D call uncertain. V dropped 4 bases and J dropped 3 bases, with 21 bases sitting between them. The length of the CDR3 is 17 residues. Germline values: CDR1 SGHAT, CDR2 FQDESV (reference sequence). DNA of the CDR3: TGTGCCAGCAGCTCACCAACACCTGGGGTCCTATACTATGGCTACACCTTC. Its translation: CASSSPTPGVLYYGYTF.

This CDR3 reads CASSLVGTGGGNTEAFF. CDR3 nucleotide sequence: TGCGCCAGCAGCTTGGTCGGGACAGGGGGCGGGAACACTGAAGCTTTCTTT. This chain joins TRBV5-1 and TRBJ1-1, with 12 bases aligning to TRBD1. J lost 1 base, V lost 0 bases, and 4 bases had no gene match. This CDR3 comprises 17 residues. From germline, CDR1 is SGHRS and CDR2 YFSETQ.

The V and J genes are TRBV6-1 and TRBJ1-1, with D unresolved. The CDR3 loop spans 12 amino acids. The germline V and J ends were trimmed by 5 bases and 8 bases, with 12 bases remaining between them. Germline V gene lookup returns CDR1 MNHNS and CDR2 SASEGT. The CDR3 nucleotides read TGTGCCAGCAGTTCGGCCAGCAGGGAAGCTTTCTTT. Translating it yields CASSSASREAFF.

The V and J genes are TRBV7-7 and TRBJ2-7; the D gene is possibly TRBD2 (5 bases). The V and J ends lost 1 base and 5 bases respectively, with 9 bases between them. The CDR3 extends over 13 amino acids. From germline, CDR1 is SSHAT and CDR2 FNYEAQ (reference sequence). In nucleotides, the CDR3 is TGTGCCAGCAGCTTAGATGAGGGAAACGAGCAGTACTTC. Translation gives CASSLDEGNEQYF.

In this sample, this clone turned up a few times. The chain couples TRBV2 to TRBJ2-3; D not certain. CDR3 length: 15 amino acids. Per the germline V gene, CDR1 is SNHLY and CDR2 is FYNNEI. Trimming shortened V by 8 bases and J by 0 bases, and 15 bases separated the two germline ends. CDR3 bases: TGTGCCAGCGAGCAGTGGAAGGCTAGCACAGATACGCAGTATTTT. Its translation: CASEQWKASTDTQYF.

This clone was found a few times. A read error is possible here, since a much larger clone lies one base away. The sample contains more than one DNA sequence encoding this CDR3. The chain is built from TRBV10-2 and TRBJ2-2; D remains ambiguous. The CDR3 consists of 11 residues. CDR1 is WSHSY, CDR2 SAAADI, per germline. CDR3 nucleotides: TGCGCCAGCAGTTTGGCCGGCGAGCTGTTTTTT. This sequence encodes CASSLAGELFF.

The chain has TRBV20-1 and TRBJ2-6; tentatively, D is TRBD2 (5 bases). The CDR3 sequence is 17 residues long. Trimming left V 5 bases short and J 4 bases short, with 21 bases between. Germline CDR1 and CDR2: DFQATT and SNEGSKA (reference sequence). The chain's CDR3 is CSASPPARGSGANVLTF. The CDR3 DNA reads TGCAGTGCTTCCCCACCCGCGCGAGGGTCCGGGGCCAACGTCCTGACTTTC.

The chain couples TRBV9 to TRBJ2-1; TRBD2 matches at 10 bases. The junction had 4 bases not matched to a gene; V was cut back by 0 bases and J by 7 bases. Germline values: CDR1 SGDLS, CDR2 YYNGEE. The CDR3 consists of 15 residues. The CDR3 reads CASSVGSTSGNEQFF. The CDR3 DNA is TGTGCCAGCAGCGTAGGCTCGACTAGCGGGAATGAGCAGTTCTTC.

Sample share makes this clone medium-sized (0.01 to 0.1%). The rearrangement uses TRBV19 and TRBJ2-2; D is perhaps TRBD1 (6 bases). Germline V gene data show CDR1 as LNHDA and CDR2 as SQIVND (reference sequence). Trimming removed 7 bases at V and 2 bases at J, with 11 bases between. This CDR3 is built from 14 residues. CDR3 region: CASKRQANTGELFF. As DNA, the CDR3 is TGTGCCAGTAAACGACAGGCCAACACCGGGGAGCTGTTTTTT.